The next 20 T cell receptor beta chains were all read from a single sample in a study of metastatic and nonmetastatic thyroid tumors. Not a single patient had been given any form of treatment at any point before undergoing thyroid surgery. Through MiXCR, TCRdb re-clonotyped the PCR reads. The table has about 40,000 clones, about 17% seen once. The sample comprised blood. All receptors derive from a female donor with papillary thyroid cancer or a benign thyroid nodule (not recorded which). Some clones in this sample may be carry-over from other donors' samples.

At least ten counts were recorded for this clone. The chain's CDR3 is CASSYGWGTGELFF. The CDR3 region has the DNA TGTGCCAGCAGTTACGGATGGGGCACCGGGGAGCTGTTTTTT. This chain connects TRBV6-5 to TRBJ2-2; D is unresolved. Trimming took off 2 bases at V and 4 bases at J, with 8 bases between the two ends. Germline CDR1 is MNHEY and CDR2 is SVGAGI. The CDR3 covers 14 residues.

This clone appeared many times. V is TRBV6-5 and J is TRBJ1-5; 8 nucleotides align to TRBD1. J lost 0 bases, V lost 2 bases, and 6 bases had no gene match. The CDR3 loop spans 17 amino acids. CDR1 and CDR2 from the germline V gene are MNHEY and SVGAGI. CDR3 loop: CASSYLRTGPSNQPQHF. CDR3 DNA: TGTGCCAGCAGTTACCTCCGGACAGGGCCTAGCAATCAGCCCCAGCATTTT.

This clone was seen ten or more times. V is TRBV9 and J is TRBJ2-7, with 7 nucleotides matching TRBD1. J lost 5 bases, V lost 9 bases, and 8 bases had no gene match. Germline lookup yields CDR1 SGDLS and CDR2 YYNGEE. This CDR3 contains 12 residues. The CDR3: CANKTGIHEQYF. The CDR3 coding sequence is TGTGCCAACAAGACAGGGATCCACGAGCAGTACTTC.

The chain is built from TRBV4-1 and TRBJ2-5; 9 nucleotides align to TRBD2. Germline V gives CDR1 MGHRA, CDR2 YSYEKL. This CDR3 contains 13 residues. After removal of 3 bases from V and 5 bases from J, the junction contained 1 base not matched to a gene. The CDR3 nucleotides read TGCGCCAGCAGCCAGGCGGGAGGGGAGACCCAGTACTTC. Its translation is CASSQAGGETQYF.

This clone was detected ten times or more. The chain uses TRBV20-1 and TRBJ2-4; D is uncertain. The CDR3 is made up of 11 amino acids. Germline V CDR1 and CDR2: DFQATT, SNEGSKA (reference sequence). The V end was cut by 2 bases, the J end by 6 bases, with 5 bases between. The CDR3 region is CSARRSNIQYF. In DNA, the CDR3 is TGCAGTGCTAGACGGTCAAACATTCAGTACTTC.

This clone appeared a few times. The genes are TRBV10-3 and TRBJ2-1, with TRBD2 matching over 7 bases. This CDR3 spans 16 amino acids. Germline V gene data show CDR1 as ENHRY and CDR2 as SYGVKD. Germline trimming cut 0 bases from V and 7 bases from J; bases unmatched to any gene: 9. DNA of the CDR3: TGTGCCATCAGTGAGTCTGGGGCTAGCGGCATAAATGAGCAGTTCTTC. It yields the protein CAISESGASGINEQFF.

This clone showed up many times. The genes are TRBV12-3 or TRBV12-4 and TRBJ2-3; 10 nucleotides align to TRBD2. V lost 6 bases, J lost 3 bases, and 3 bases stayed unmatched. The CDR3 has 14 residues. The CDR3 here is CASSSSGGTDTQYF. The CDR3 bases are TGTGCCAGCAGCTCTAGCGGGGGAACAGATACGCAGTATTTT.

The chain joins TRBV30 to TRBJ2-7; 8 nucleotides agree with TRBD2. V gave up 1 base and J gave up 3 bases; unmatched junction bases: 20. Germline loops: CDR1 GTSNPN, CDR2 SVGIG (reference sequence). CDR3 length: 19 amino acids. Written as DNA, the CDR3 is TGTGCCTGGAGTGAAACGTTAAGCAGAGCGGGAGAGGGAATCTACGAGCAGTACTTC. Protein: CAWSETLSRAGEGIYEQYF.

This clone was observed at least ten times. V gene TRBV20-1 combines with J gene TRBJ2-3; tentative D call: TRBD2 (5 bases). Between the trimmed V and J ends, which lost 7 bases and 5 bases, there was a span of 13 bases. The CDR3 has 12 amino acids. Germline assignment: CDR1 DFQATT and CDR2 SNEGSKA (reference sequence). DNA for the CDR3: TGCAGTGTGGTGGGAGATCAAGATACGCAGTATTTT. Translation: CSVVGDQDTQYF.

By share of the sample, this clone is medium-sized. The rearrangement uses TRBV6-1 and TRBJ2-2; D perhaps matches TRBD2 (6 bases). The germline V gene has CDR1 MNHNS and CDR2 SASEGT. There are 13 residues in the CDR3. V lost 4 bases and J lost 11, with 14 bases in between. CDR3 DNA sequence: TGTGCCAGCAGTGTAAGGCTGGGGGGTGAGCTGTTTTTT. Its protein is CASSVRLGGELFF.

This clone appeared many times. The chain recombines TRBV6-1 with TRBJ2-2, with TRBD1 identical over 7 bases. After removal of 6 bases from V and 0 bases from J, the junction contained 4 bases not matched to a gene. The CDR3 is 15 amino acids. The germline V gene has CDR1 MNHNS and CDR2 SASEGT. Here the CDR3 DNA reads TGTGCCAGCAGACTGGACAGGTCGAACACCGGGGAGCTGTTTTTT. Amino acids: CASRLDRSNTGELFF.

The chain employs TRBV7-2 and TRBJ2-7; the D gene is possibly TRBD1 (5 bases). Germline loops: CDR1 SGHTA, CDR2 FQGNSA. The germline V and J ends were trimmed by 0 bases and 6 bases, with 15 bases remaining between them. CDR3 length: 15 amino acids. The CDR3: CASSLAPGSGREQYF. The CDR3 region has the DNA TGTGCCAGCAGCTTAGCCCCCGGGTCAGGGCGCGAGCAGTACTTC. Complete variable domain (other parts from reference TRBV7-2 and TRBJ2-7): GAGVSQSPSNKVTEKGKDVELRCDPISGHTALYWYRQSLGQGLEFLIYFQGNSAPDKSGLPSDRFSAERTGGSVSTLTIQRTQQEDSAVYLCASSLAPGSGREQYFGPGTRLTVT.

This clone was seen ten or more times. This chain joins TRBV30 and TRBJ1-1; 8 positions agree with TRBD1. CDR3 size: 13 residues. The ends lost 4 bases at V and 7 bases at J; junction bases unmatched: 8. Germline lookup yields CDR1 GTSNPN and CDR2 SVGIG (reference sequence). The CDR3 loop is CAWTFHGTGEAFF. CDR3 in DNA: TGTGCCTGGACTTTCCACGGGACAGGTGAAGCTTTCTTT.

This clone was seen many times. The V gene is TRBV12-3 or TRBV12-4, the J gene TRBJ1-1; D is ambiguous. V gave up 7 bases and J gave up 1 base, with 10 bases separating them. The CDR3 has 13 amino acids. CDR3 protein: CASTLVANTEAFF. In DNA form, the CDR3 reads TGTGCCAGCACACTTGTGGCGAACACTGAAGCTTTCTTT.

There are a few counts of this clone. The chain combines TRBV10-1 with TRBJ2-3; no reliable D call. Germline V gives CDR1 WNHNN, CDR2 SYGVQD (reference sequence). V was cut by 5 bases and J by 0 bases, with 9 bases left in between. The CDR3 runs to 14 residues. CDR3 sequence reads: CASSPTFSTDTQYF. The DNA of the CDR3 is TGCGCCAGCAGTCCGACATTCAGCACAGATACGCAGTATTTT.

This clone was found many times. The chain carries TRBV5-6 and TRBJ2-1; possible D gene TRBD1, 6 bases. Trimming took 4 bases from V and 8 from J, leaving 13 bases between them. The CDR3 consists of 13 residues. Per the germline V gene, CDR1 is SGHDT and CDR2 is YYEEEE. DNA of the CDR3: TGTGCCAGCAGCCCGCAGGGGTTCGATGAGCAGTTCTTC. Encoded protein: CASSPQGFDEQFF.

This clone has more than one count but fewer than ten. The chain is built from TRBV25-1 and TRBJ2-2; D remains unclear. Trimming removed 3 bases at V and 5 bases at J, with 4 bases between. Germline CDR1 and CDR2: MGHDK and SYGVNS. This CDR3 contains 12 residues. CDR3 in amino acids: CASSDKTGELFF. In DNA, the CDR3 is TGTGCCAGCAGTGACAAAACCGGGGAGCTGTTTTTT. Drawing the rest from reference TRBV25-1 and TRBJ2-2, the complete variable domain is EADIYQTPRYLVIGTGKKITLECSQTMGHDKMYWYQQDPGMELHLIHYSYGVNSTEKGDLSSESTVSRIRTEHFPLTLESARPSHTSQYLCASSDKTGELFFGEGSRLTVL.

At least ten counts were recorded for this clone. This sequence joins TRBV7-3 and TRBJ2-1; unclear D gene. The CDR3 runs to 11 residues. V lost 1 base, J lost 5 bases, and 0 bases lay in between. Per the germline V gene, CDR1 is SGHTA and CDR2 is FQGTGA. Written as DNA, the CDR3 is TGTGCCAGCAGCTTAAACAATGAGCAGTTCTTC. Translated: CASSLNNEQFF.

The rearrangement joins TRBV4-1 to TRBJ2-7; tentatively, D is TRBD2 (6 bases). V was trimmed by 4 bases and J by 6 bases, leaving 16 bases between them. The CDR3 has 14 residues. The germline CDR1 and CDR2 sequences are MGHRA and YSYEKL. The CDR3 sequence: CASSRGISGVEQYF. DNA for the CDR3: TGCGCCAGCAGCCGGGGAATATCGGGAGTCGAGCAGTACTTC.

V is TRBV14 and J is TRBJ1-1; D is ambiguous. This CDR3 has 12 amino acids. CDR1 is SGHDN, CDR2 FVKESK, per germline. CDR3 loop: CTTSPWNTEAFF. The CDR3 bases are TGTACCACATCCCCATGGAACACTGAAGCTTTCTTT.